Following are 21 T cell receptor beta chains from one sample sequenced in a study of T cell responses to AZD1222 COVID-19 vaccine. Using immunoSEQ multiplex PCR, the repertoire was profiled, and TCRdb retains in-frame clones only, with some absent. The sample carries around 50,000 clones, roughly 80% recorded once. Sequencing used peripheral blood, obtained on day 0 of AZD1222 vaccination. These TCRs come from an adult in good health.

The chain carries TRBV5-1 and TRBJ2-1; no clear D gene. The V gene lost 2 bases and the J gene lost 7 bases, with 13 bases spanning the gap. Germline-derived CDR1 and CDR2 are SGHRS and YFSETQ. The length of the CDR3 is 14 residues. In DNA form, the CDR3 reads TGCGCCAGCAGCTTAAGGGTCAGAGGAAATGAGCAGTTCTTC. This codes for CASSLRVRGNEQFF. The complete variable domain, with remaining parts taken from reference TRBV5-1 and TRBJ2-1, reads KAGVTQTPRYLIKTRGQQVTLSCSPISGHRSVSWYQQTPGQGLQFLFEYFSETQRNKGNFPGRFSGRQFSNSRSEMNVSTLELGDSALYLCASSLRVRGNEQFFGPGTRLTVL.

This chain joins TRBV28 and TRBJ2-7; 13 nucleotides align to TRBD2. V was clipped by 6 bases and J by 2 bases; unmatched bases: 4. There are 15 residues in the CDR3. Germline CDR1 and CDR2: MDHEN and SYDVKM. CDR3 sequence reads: CASRLTSGRAYEQYF. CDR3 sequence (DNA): TGTGCCAGCAGACTAACTAGCGGGAGGGCCTACGAGCAGTACTTC.

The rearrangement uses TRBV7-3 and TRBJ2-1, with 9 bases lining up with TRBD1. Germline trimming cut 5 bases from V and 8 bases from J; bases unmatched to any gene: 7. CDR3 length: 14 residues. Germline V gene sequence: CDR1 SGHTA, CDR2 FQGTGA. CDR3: CASSPSRDRDEQFF. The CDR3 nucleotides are TGTGCCAGCAGCCCGTCCCGGGACAGGGATGAGCAGTTCTTC.

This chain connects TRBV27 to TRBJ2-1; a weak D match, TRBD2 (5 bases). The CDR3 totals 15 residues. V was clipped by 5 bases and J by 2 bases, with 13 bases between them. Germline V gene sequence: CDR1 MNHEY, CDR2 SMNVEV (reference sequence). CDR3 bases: TGTGCCAGCAGTAGGTCTGGCGGGCCCTACAATGAGCAGTTCTTC. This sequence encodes CASSRSGGPYNEQFF.

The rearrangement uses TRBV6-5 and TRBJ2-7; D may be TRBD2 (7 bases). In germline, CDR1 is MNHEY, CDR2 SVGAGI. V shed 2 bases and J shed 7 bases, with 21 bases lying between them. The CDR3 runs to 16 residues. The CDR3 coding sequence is TGTGCCAGCAGTTACAGACGTTTCGGGGGGCAAAGGGAGCAGTACTTC. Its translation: CASSYRRFGGQREQYF.

CDR3 in amino acids: CASSLAGGVVNYGYTF. DNA of the CDR3: TGTGCCAGCAGCTTAGCGGGAGGAGTGGTTAACTATGGCTACACCTTC. The chain combines TRBV7-2 with TRBJ1-2, with unresolved D. V gave up 0 bases and J gave up 1 base, with 12 bases separating them. Germline V gene data show CDR1 as SGHTA and CDR2 as FQGNSA. The CDR3 has 16 residues.

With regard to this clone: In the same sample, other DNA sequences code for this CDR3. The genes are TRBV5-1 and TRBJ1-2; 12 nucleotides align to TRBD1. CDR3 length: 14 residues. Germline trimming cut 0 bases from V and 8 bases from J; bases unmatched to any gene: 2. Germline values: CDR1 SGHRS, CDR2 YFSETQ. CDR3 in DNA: TGCGCCAGCAGCTTGGCCGGGACAGGGGGCGGCTACACCTTC. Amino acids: CASSLAGTGGGYTF.

The CDR3 loop reads CASGDRGTYEQYF. In nucleotides, the CDR3 is TGCGCCAGCGGGGACAGGGGAACCTACGAGCAGTACTTC. The chain recombines TRBV5-1 with TRBJ2-7; TRBD1 agrees at 10 bases. The CDR3 contains 13 residues. The germline CDR1 and CDR2 sequences are SGHRS and YFSETQ. The V gene end was trimmed by 7 bases and the J gene end by 2 bases; junction bases not matched to a gene: 3.

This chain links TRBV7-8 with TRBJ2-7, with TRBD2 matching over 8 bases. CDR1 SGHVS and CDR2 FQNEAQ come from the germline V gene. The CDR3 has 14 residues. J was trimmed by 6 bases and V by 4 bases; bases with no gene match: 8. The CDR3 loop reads CASSSGGRRSEQYF. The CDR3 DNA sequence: TGTGCCAGCAGCTCGGGGGGGCGTAGGAGCGAGCAGTACTTC. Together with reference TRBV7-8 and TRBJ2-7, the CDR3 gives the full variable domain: GAGVSQSPRYKVAKRGQDVALRCDPISGHVSLFWYQQALGQGPEFLTYFQNEAQLDKSGLPSDRFFAERPEGSVSTLKIQRTQQEDSAVYLCASSSGGRRSEQYFGPGTRLTVT.

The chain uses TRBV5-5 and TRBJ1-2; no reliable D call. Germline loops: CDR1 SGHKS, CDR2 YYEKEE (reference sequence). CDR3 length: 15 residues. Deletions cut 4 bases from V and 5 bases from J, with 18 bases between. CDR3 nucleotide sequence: TGTGCCAGCAGCCGCACTGTACAGTGGGAGTATGGCTACACCTTC. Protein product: CASSRTVQWEYGYTF.

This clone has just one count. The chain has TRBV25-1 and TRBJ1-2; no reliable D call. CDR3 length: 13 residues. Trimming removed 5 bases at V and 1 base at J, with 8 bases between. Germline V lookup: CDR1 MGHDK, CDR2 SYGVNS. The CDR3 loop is CASSRAVNYGYTF. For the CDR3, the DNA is TGTGCCAGCAGTCGGGCGGTTAACTATGGCTACACCTTC.

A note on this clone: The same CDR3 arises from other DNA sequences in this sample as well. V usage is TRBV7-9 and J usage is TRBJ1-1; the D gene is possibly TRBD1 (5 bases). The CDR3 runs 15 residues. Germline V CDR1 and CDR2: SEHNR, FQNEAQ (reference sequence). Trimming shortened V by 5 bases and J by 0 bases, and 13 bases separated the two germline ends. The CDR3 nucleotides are TGTGCCAGCAGCCCGACTGGGGGTTTGAACACTGAAGCTTTCTTT. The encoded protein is CASSPTGGLNTEAFF. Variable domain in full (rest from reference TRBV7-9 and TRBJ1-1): DTGVSQNPRHKITKRGQNVTFRCDPISEHNRLYWYRQTLGQGPEFLTYFQNEAQLEKSRLLSDRFSAERPKGSFSTLEIQRTEQGDSAMYLCASSPTGGLNTEAFFGQGTRLTVV.

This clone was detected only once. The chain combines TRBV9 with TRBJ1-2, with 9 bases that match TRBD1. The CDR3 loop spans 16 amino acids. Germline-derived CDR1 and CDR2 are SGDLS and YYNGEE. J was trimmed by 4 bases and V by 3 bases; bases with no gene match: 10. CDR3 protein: CASSAEGPGQGYGYTF. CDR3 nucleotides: TGTGCCAGCAGCGCGGAGGGACCGGGACAGGGCTATGGCTACACCTTC.

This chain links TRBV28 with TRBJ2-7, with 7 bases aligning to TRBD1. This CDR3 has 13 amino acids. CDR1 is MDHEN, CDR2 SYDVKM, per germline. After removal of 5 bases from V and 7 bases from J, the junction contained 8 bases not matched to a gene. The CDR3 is CASSQQGRGEQYF. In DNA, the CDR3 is TGTGCCAGCAGTCAACAGGGGCGAGGGGAGCAGTACTTC.

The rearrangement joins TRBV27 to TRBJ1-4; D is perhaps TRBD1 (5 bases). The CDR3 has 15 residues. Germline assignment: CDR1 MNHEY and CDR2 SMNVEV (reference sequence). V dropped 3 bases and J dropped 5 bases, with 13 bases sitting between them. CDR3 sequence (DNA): TGTGCCAGCAGTTTGCAAGGTGCAGGGAATGAAAAACTGTTTTTT. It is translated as CASSLQGAGNEKLFF.

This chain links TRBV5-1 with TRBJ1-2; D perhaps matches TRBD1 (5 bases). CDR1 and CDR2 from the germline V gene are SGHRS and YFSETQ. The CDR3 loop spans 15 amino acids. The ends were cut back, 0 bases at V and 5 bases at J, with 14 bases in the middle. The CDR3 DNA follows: TGCGCCAGCAGCTTGGCCGAAGCAGGGAGATATGGCTACACCTTC. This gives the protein CASSLAEAGRYGYTF.

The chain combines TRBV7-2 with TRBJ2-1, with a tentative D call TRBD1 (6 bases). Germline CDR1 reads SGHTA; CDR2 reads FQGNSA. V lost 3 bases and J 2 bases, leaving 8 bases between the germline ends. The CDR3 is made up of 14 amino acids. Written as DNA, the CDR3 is TGTGCCAGCAGCTTGCCAGGGGCCTACAATGAGCAGTTCTTC. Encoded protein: CASSLPGAYNEQFF. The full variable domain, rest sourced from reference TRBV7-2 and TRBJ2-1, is GAGVSQSPSNKVTEKGKDVELRCDPISGHTALYWYRQSLGQGLEFLIYFQGNSAPDKSGLPSDRFSAERTGGSVSTLTIQRTQQEDSAVYLCASSLPGAYNEQFFGPGTRLTVL.

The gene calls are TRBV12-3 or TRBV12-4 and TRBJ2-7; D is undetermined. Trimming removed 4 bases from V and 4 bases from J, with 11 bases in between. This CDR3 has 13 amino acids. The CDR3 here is CASSSRALYEQYF. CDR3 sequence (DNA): TGTGCCAGCAGTTCCCGGGCCCTATACGAGCAGTACTTC.

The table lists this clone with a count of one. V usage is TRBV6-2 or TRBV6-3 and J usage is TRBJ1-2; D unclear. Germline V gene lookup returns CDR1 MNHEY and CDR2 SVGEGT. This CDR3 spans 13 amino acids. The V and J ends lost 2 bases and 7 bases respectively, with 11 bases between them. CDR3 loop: CASSYVQAGGYTF. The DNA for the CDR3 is TGTGCCAGCAGTTACGTCCAGGCGGGTGGCTACACCTTC.

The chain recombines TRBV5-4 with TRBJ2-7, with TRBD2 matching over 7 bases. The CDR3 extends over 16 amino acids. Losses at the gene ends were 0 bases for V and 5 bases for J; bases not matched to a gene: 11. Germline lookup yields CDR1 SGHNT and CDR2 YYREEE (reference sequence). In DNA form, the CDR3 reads TGTGCCAGCAGCTTGGGTGAGACTAGCAAGGGCCACGAGCAGTACTTC. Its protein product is CASSLGETSKGHEQYF.

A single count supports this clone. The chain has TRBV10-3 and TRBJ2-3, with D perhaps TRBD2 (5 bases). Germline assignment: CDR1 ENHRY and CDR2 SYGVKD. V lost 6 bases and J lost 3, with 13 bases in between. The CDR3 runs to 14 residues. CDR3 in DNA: TGTGCCATCAGAGGCAGTGAGGGTACAGATACGCAGTATTTT. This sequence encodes CAIRGSEGTDTQYF.